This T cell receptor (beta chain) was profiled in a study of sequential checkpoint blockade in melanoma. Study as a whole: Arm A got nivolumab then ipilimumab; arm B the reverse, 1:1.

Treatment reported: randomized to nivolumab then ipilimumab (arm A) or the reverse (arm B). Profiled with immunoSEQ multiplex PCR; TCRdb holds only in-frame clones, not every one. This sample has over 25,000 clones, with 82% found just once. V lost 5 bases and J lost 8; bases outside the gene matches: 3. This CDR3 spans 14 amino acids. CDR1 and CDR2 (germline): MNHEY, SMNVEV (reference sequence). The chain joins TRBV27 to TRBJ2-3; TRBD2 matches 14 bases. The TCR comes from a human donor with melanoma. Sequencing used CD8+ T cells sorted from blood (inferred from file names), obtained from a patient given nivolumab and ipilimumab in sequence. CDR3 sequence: CASSPGLAGGTQYF. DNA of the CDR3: TGTGCCAGCAGTCCCGGACTAGCGGGGGGTACGCAGTATTTT.